Sequencing of this T cell receptor (beta chain) was carried out in a study of T-cell reconstitution after alpha-beta-depleted transplantation in children (TCRdb year 2016). Notes on the research overall: Using TCR repertoire profiling, the study quantitatively followed how T-cell immune reconstitution unfolded in children after TCRalphabeta/CD19-depleted allogeneic hematopoietic cell transplantation.

This clonotype has at least ten counts. Its specific antigen is unknown. Per-nucleotide qualities are absent, and no much larger clonotype sits a single base away. The receptor library was made with PCR. The sequencing machine was an Illumina HiSeq 2500. TCR library preparation used molecular barcoding, with unique molecular identifiers applied to normalize quantification of the TCRbeta repertoire. TCRdb handled the public reads itself, with Q25 trimming in fastp and clone calling in MiXCR, and kept productive beta chains. CDR3 protein duplicates are merged, each entry listing the most common genes and DNA. In this sample the table shows around 500,000 distinct CDR3 sequences, around an eighth of which occur a single time. The top ten clones comprise 5% to 6% of the sample. Trimming takes 6 bases from V and 7 bases from J, and the germline ends sit 16 bases apart. The CDR1 and CDR2 encoded by the germline V gene (reference sequence) are DFQATT and SNEGSKA. Spanning cysteine to phenylalanine, the CDR3 consists of 13 amino acids. Kept here is only the CDR3 DNA, which spans 39 bases and is read in frame from base 1.

The chain uses TRBV20-1 and TRBJ1-5; TRBD1 is a weak D gene call, 6 bases matching. The clonotype was recovered from a human donor who donated a stem cell graft to a child with combined immunodeficiency. The specimen was PBMCs from the stem cell graft donor, collected from the stem cell graft. The DNA is as follows: TGCAGTGCCGGGACGGCAGGGGTGCAGCCCCAGCATTTT. This is translated as CSAGTAGVQPQHF.